This T cell receptor (beta chain) was obtained from a study of beta chain features in type 1 diabetes. Study overall: Fewer than 140,000,000 sorted cells were examined across all samples.

This clone was seen more than once but under ten times. Every isolated RNA sample was fully reverse transcribed, so sequencing captured expressed TCRB transcripts. Measured with immunoSEQ multiplex PCR; TCRdb has only the in-frame clones, and not every one. This table holds 160,000 or so clones, roughly 10% found once. The sequenced sample was central memory CD4+ T cells from blood. The receptor was isolated from a man younger than 35 in good health.

Written as DNA, the CDR3 is TGTGCCAGCAGCTTAAGGACAGGGGGACGCGGCACTGAAGCTTTCTTT. This encodes CASSLRTGGRGTEAFF. The chain employs TRBV7-2 and TRBJ1-1; TRBD1 matches 10 bases. With 2 bases clipped from V and 4 bases from J, the junction kept 7 bases outside the gene matches. The CDR3 loop spans 16 amino acids. CDR1 and CDR2 from the germline V gene are SGHTA and FQGNSA. The full variable domain, with the rest looked up from reference TRBV7-2 and TRBJ1-1, is GAGVSQSPSNKVTEKGKDVELRCDPISGHTALYWYRQSLGQGLEFLIYFQGNSAPDKSGLPSDRFSAERTGGSVSTLTIQRTQQEDSAVYLCASSLRTGGRGTEAFFGQGTRLTVV.